This T cell receptor (beta chain) was obtained from a study of T cells in Graves' hyperthyroidism and ophthalmopathy. Study-wide findings and caveats: Most thyroid clonotypes expanded above 0.001 appeared in blood too.

No ophthalmopathy progression within 18 months constituted stable Graves' hyperthyroidism. Newly diagnosed patients aged 18 to 65 had hyperthyroidism of under 2 months' duration. Pregnant or lactating patients were excluded, as were those with uncontrolled infection or other autoimmune disease. From RNA transcripts, TCR beta CDR3 regions were amplified. HTBI primers were the set used in a first-round RT-PCR of the TCR CDR3. TCRdb reprocessed the multiplex PCR reads with MiXCR, giving one entry per CDR3 protein. The repertoire has about 560,000 distinct CDR3 sequences, roughly 46% of them found once; the top ten carry just under 8.5%. Between the trimmed V and J ends, which lost 4 bases and 5 bases, there was a span of 13 bases. The CDR3 covers 13 residues. CDR1 SGHRS and CDR2 YFSETQ come from the germline V gene. Only a few counts were recorded for this clonotype. Its antigen remains unknown.

The V and J genes are TRBV5-1 and TRBJ2-7; weak D call: TRBD1 (6 bases). Sequences were obtained from peripheral blood or thyroid tissue (not recorded which). The origin of this receptor is a woman in her late teens or twenties with Graves' hyperthyroidism. The DNA of the CDR3 is TGCGCCAGCAGCAACACAGGGTTGGACGAGCAGTACTTC. Residues: CASSNTGLDEQYF.